Only one count was recorded for the clone carrying this T cell receptor beta chain. V was pared by 8 bases and J by 3 bases, with 18 bases of the junction left unmatched. Looked up from germline, CDR1 is MNHEY and CDR2 is SMNVEV (reference sequence). The CDR3 totals 17 residues. These data are taken from a study of blood T cell repertoires in COVID-19. Whole-study context: COVID-19 samples, acute and convalescent, were from the United States, Italy and Spain. The cDNA or gDNA used as material had been derived from T cells, B-cell-depleted T cells, or PBMCs.

In the authors' workflow: From reference gene primer amplification, estimates of nucleated cell counts were derived. TCRdb keeps only in-frame clones here, not all; method: immunoSEQ multiplex PCR. The DNA was the basis for D and trimming; V, J and clone size are from that table. The sample contains 150,000 or so clones, approximately 80% of which appear only once. The TCR originated in a man aged 55 to 70 with active or convalescent COVID-19. The genes are TRBV27 and TRBJ2-7; 8 bases are a match to TRBD1. Sequencing was performed on peripheral blood. The DNA for the CDR3 is TGTGCCAGCCGCCGAGGGACAGGCCAAGGGGGTTACTACGAGCAGTACTTC. As protein: CASRRGTGQGGYYEQYF.